The 21 T cell receptor beta chains below were found in one sample sequenced in a study of blood T cell repertoires in COVID-19. Sequencing used immunoSEQ multiplex PCR; TCRdb keeps in-frame clones, though not all of them. The sample has around 250,000 clones, 85% to 90% seen once. Input material: PBMCs or T cells enriched from blood (not recorded which). The receptors originated from a man younger than 35 who had recovered from COVID-19.

The chain has TRBV5-1 and TRBJ2-1; weak D call: TRBD2 (5 bases). Germline assignment: CDR1 SGHRS and CDR2 YFSETQ. V shed 1 base and J shed 6 bases, with 14 bases lying between them. The CDR3 has 15 amino acids. As DNA, the CDR3 is TGCGCCAGCAGCTTGTGGGGTAGTGAGGGCAATGAGCAGTTCTTC. Its translation is CASSLWGSEGNEQFF.

J is TRBJ2-1 and V is TRBV7-2; D perhaps matches TRBD2 (5 bases). Germline loops: CDR1 SGHTA, CDR2 FQGNSA. This CDR3 region has 15 residues. V was clipped by 1 base and J by 2 bases, with 9 bases between them. In DNA form, the CDR3 reads TGTGCCAGCAGCTTAGGAGGGTTGGCCTACAATGAGCAGTTCTTC. Its translation: CASSLGGLAYNEQFF.

The chain recombines TRBV27 with TRBJ2-7, with a tentative D call TRBD1 (5 bases). CDR1 and CDR2 (germline): MNHEY, SMNVEV (reference sequence). The V and J ends lost 8 bases and 2 bases respectively, with 13 bases between them. The CDR3 totals 13 residues. The CDR3 loop reads CASGEDTTYEQYF. CDR3 sequence (DNA): TGTGCCAGCGGCGAGGACACCACCTACGAGCAGTACTTC.

The rearrangement links TRBV11-2 to TRBJ1-1; D is unresolved. Germline-derived CDR1 and CDR2 are SGHAT and FQNNGV. Trimming left V 4 bases short and J 2 bases short, with 8 bases between. The CDR3 sequence is 13 residues long. CDR3 region: CASSSVVNTEAFF. The CDR3 region has the DNA TGTGCCAGCAGCTCAGTCGTTAACACTGAAGCTTTCTTT.

This sequence joins TRBV19 and TRBJ2-3, with 8 bases lining up with TRBD1. With 7 bases clipped from V and 2 bases from J, the junction kept 8 bases outside the gene matches. CDR3 size: 15 residues. CDR1 and CDR2 (germline): LNHDA, SQIVND (reference sequence). CDR3 DNA: TGTGCCAGTACTGTTGGGACAGGAACCACAGATACGCAGTATTTT. Its protein is CASTVGTGTTDTQYF.

The V and J genes are TRBV18 and TRBJ1-5, with TRBD1 matching over 7 bases. Looked up from germline, CDR1 is KGHSH and CDR2 is LQKENI. V was clipped by 2 bases and J by 6 bases; unmatched bases: 10. This CDR3 comprises 16 residues. CDR3 sequence (DNA): TGTGCCAGCTCACCAAACCAGGGGGACTCTGGTCAGCCCCAGCATTTT. It codes for CASSPNQGDSGQPQHF.

This clone was seen just once. The genes are TRBV10-2 and TRBJ2-1; 10 positions match TRBD2. V shed 5 bases and J 5 bases; nucleotides not matched to a gene: 3. There are 14 residues in the CDR3. Germline-derived CDR1 and CDR2 are WSHSY and SAAADI. DNA for the CDR3: TGCGCCAGCAGTTTAGCGGGGGGCCACAATGAGCAGTTCTTC. This sequence encodes CASSLAGGHNEQFF.

The V and J genes are TRBV14 and TRBJ2-7; TRBD1 agrees at 11 bases. J lost 2 bases, V lost 0 bases, and 6 bases had no gene match. This CDR3 is 17 amino acids long. The V gene's germline CDR1 is SGHDN and CDR2 FVKESK. The CDR3 DNA is TGTGCCAGCAGCCAAGATCTGGGGGACAGGGGGGCCTACGAGCAGTACTTC. Protein sequence: CASSQDLGDRGAYEQYF. Full variable domain (rest looked up from reference TRBV14 and TRBJ2-7): EAGVTQFPSHSVIEKGQTVTLRCDPISGHDNLYWYRRVMGKEIKFLLHFVKESKQDESGMPNNRFLAERTGGTYSTLKVQPAELEDSGVYFCASSQDLGDRGAYEQYFGPGTRLTVT.

The V gene is TRBV6-1, the J gene TRBJ1-2; 7 positions agree with TRBD1. V trimming: 3 bases; J trimming: 8 bases; junction bases outside the gene matches: 6. From germline, CDR1 is MNHNS and CDR2 SASEGT. This CDR3 has 13 amino acids. The CDR3 here is CASSDPTGRGYTF. In DNA form, the CDR3 reads TGTGCCAGCAGTGACCCGACAGGGCGAGGCTACACCTTC.

The chain employs TRBV7-9 and TRBJ2-3; tentatively, D is TRBD2 (5 bases). CDR3 length: 14 residues. The germline CDR1 and CDR2 sequences are SEHNR and FQNEAQ (reference sequence). Trimming cost V 2 bases and J 2 bases, with 8 bases left between them. CDR3 nucleotide sequence: TGTGCCAGCAGCTTACTGGGAGTCACAGATACGCAGTATTTT. This gives the protein CASSLLGVTDTQYF.

V is TRBV19 and J is TRBJ2-7; 7 bases fit TRBD1. V was clipped by 3 bases and J by 2 bases; unmatched bases: 1. From germline, CDR1 is LNHDA and CDR2 SQIVND (reference sequence). The CDR3 has 13 residues. CDR3 protein: CASSIQGAYEQYF. For the CDR3, the DNA is TGTGCCAGTAGTATCCAGGGGGCCTACGAGCAGTACTTC.

This chain uses TRBV20-1 with TRBJ2-3; TRBD2 aligns across 8 bases. CDR3 length: 11 amino acids. V lost 7 bases to trimming and J lost 5 bases; unmatched junction nucleotides: 2. Germline V gene sequence: CDR1 DFQATT, CDR2 SNEGSKA (reference sequence). DNA of the CDR3: TGCAGTGTCCTAGCGGGAGATACGCAGTATTTT. It translates to CSVLAGDTQYF.

This sequence joins TRBV24-1 and TRBJ1-2, with 7 bases identical to TRBD1. With 12 bases clipped from V and 8 bases from J, the junction kept 8 bases outside the gene matches. The CDR3 loop spans 11 amino acids. The germline V gene encodes CDR1 KGHDR and CDR2 SFDVKD. The CDR3 nucleotides are TGTGCCGTGTCAGGGGGTGCCGGCTACACCTTC. Translating gives CAVSGGAGYTF.

The gene calls are TRBV5-4 and TRBJ2-1, with D possibly matching TRBD2 (6 bases). The CDR3 contains 14 residues. Germline CDR1 is SGHNT and CDR2 is YYREEE (reference sequence). With 0 bases removed from V and 7 bases from J, the gap between germline ends came to 11 bases. For the CDR3, the DNA is TGTGCCAGCAGCTTGGAGGGAGGTTTTAATGAGCAGTTCTTC. It is translated as CASSLEGGFNEQFF.

This sequence joins TRBV10-3 and TRBJ1-4, with a possible D match to TRBD1 (5 bases). The CDR3 extends over 16 amino acids. Germline values: CDR1 ENHRY, CDR2 SYGVKD. The V gene lost 0 bases and the J gene lost 3 bases, with 11 bases spanning the gap. This chain's CDR3 is CAISESRAGSNEKLFF. CDR3 coding DNA: TGTGCCATCAGTGAGTCACGGGCAGGGTCTAATGAAAAACTGTTTTTT.

The chain is built from TRBV14 and TRBJ2-7; 7 bases agree with TRBD2. Germline lookup yields CDR1 SGHDN and CDR2 FVKESK. CDR3 size: 16 residues. V was pared by 0 bases and J by 2 bases, with 7 bases of the junction left unmatched. The CDR3 coding sequence is TGTGCCAGCAGCCAAGAAGAGCAAGGACTAGCCTACGAGCAGTACTTC. It codes for CASSQEEQGLAYEQYF. The full variable domain, its missing parts supplied by reference TRBV14 and TRBJ2-7, is EAGVTQFPSHSVIEKGQTVTLRCDPISGHDNLYWYRRVMGKEIKFLLHFVKESKQDESGMPNNRFLAERTGGTYSTLKVQPAELEDSGVYFCASSQEEQGLAYEQYFGPGTRLTVT.

This chain joins TRBV6-5 and TRBJ1-3, with a possible D match to TRBD1 (5 bases). CDR3 length: 15 amino acids. The germline CDR1 and CDR2 sequences are MNHEY and SVGAGI. V lost 6 bases, J lost 2 bases, and 14 bases lay in between. DNA of the CDR3: TGTGCCAGCAGAAAGGACATTAGGGCTGGAAACACCATATATTTT. Protein sequence: CASRKDIRAGNTIYF.

The chain couples TRBV2 to TRBJ2-5; 7 positions match TRBD2. This CDR3 spans 15 amino acids. The junction had 9 bases not matched to a gene; V was cut back by 6 bases and J by 2 bases. Germline V gene data show CDR1 as SNHLY and CDR2 as FYNNEI. In DNA, the CDR3 is TGTGCCAGCAGCTCCCGGGCGGGGGAGCAAGAGACCCAGTACTTC. Its protein product is CASSSRAGEQETQYF.

The chain carries TRBV7-9 and TRBJ2-1; possibly TRBD2 for D (6 bases). The ends were cut back, 1 base at V and 0 bases at J, with 10 bases in the middle. Per the germline V gene, CDR1 is SEHNR and CDR2 is FQNEAQ (reference sequence). This CDR3 region has 16 residues. The CDR3 loop is CASSLVISGSYNEQFF. CDR3 DNA sequence: TGTGCCAGCAGCTTAGTTATTAGCGGCTCCTACAATGAGCAGTTCTTC.

The chain carries TRBV28 and TRBJ1-4; D remains ambiguous. The CDR3 consists of 12 residues. The germline V gene encodes CDR1 MDHEN and CDR2 SYDVKM. Between the trimmed V and J ends, which lost 5 bases and 3 bases, there was a span of 4 bases. As DNA, the CDR3 is TGTGCCAGCAGTGAGCCTAATGAAAAACTGTTTTTT. Protein product: CASSEPNEKLFF.

The chain uses TRBV6-6 and TRBJ1-4; D gene unclear. The V gene's germline CDR1 is MNHNY and CDR2 SVGAGI (reference sequence). The length of the CDR3 is 14 residues. Trimming pared 10 bases from V and 2 bases from J, leaving 14 bases between. This CDR3 reads CATQPTRTNEKLFF. CDR3 nucleotide sequence: TGTGCCACCCAGCCAACCAGGACTAATGAAAAACTGTTTTTT.